This is a list of T cell receptor beta chains from one sample in a study of shared clonotypes between healthy human individuals. Clones were sequenced by immunoSEQ multiplex PCR, and TCRdb holds only the in-frame ones, with some missing. The repertoire holds 2 million to 2.5 million clones, with under 95% as singletons. The sequenced sample was naive CD8+ T cells from PBMCs. The source of these receptors is a young man in good health. Some clones in this sample may be carry-over from other donors' samples. Each CDR3 is given with its conserved first and last residue. Each record gives: V gene, J gene, clone size, D gene, CDR3 protein, CDR3 DNA. A D gene is named only where the DNA matches it firmly. Clone size is not always given. Where it is, it says once, few, many or a class for expanded clones.

V gene: TRBV7-9; J gene: TRBJ2-7; clone size: -; D gene: TRBD1; CDR3 protein: CASSLEPGQGDYEQYF; CDR3 DNA: TGTGCCAGCAGCTTAGAGCCGGGACAGGGGGACTACGAGCAGTACTTC
V gene: TRBV4-2; J gene: TRBJ1-3; clone size: -; D gene: -; CDR3 protein: CASSQDLRSGPGNTIYF; CDR3 DNA: TGTGCCAGCAGCCAAGATTTGAGGTCTGGTCCTGGAAACACCATATATTTT
V gene: TRBV5-1; J gene: TRBJ2-7; clone size: -; D gene: TRBD2; CDR3 protein: CASSLPTSGYEQYF; CDR3 DNA: TGCGCCAGCAGCTTGCCGACTAGCGGCTACGAGCAGTACTTC
V gene: TRBV11-2; J gene: TRBJ2-7; clone size: -; D gene: TRBD1; CDR3 protein: CASSPPGQALEQYF; CDR3 DNA: TGTGCCAGCAGCCCCCCGGGACAGGCCCTCGAGCAGTACTTC
V gene: TRBV27; J gene: TRBJ2-7; clone size: -; D gene: -; CDR3 protein: CASSLGGLYEQYF; CDR3 DNA: TGTGCCAGCAGTTTAGGGGGGTTATACGAGCAGTACTTC
V gene: TRBV5-6; J gene: TRBJ2-1; clone size: -; D gene: -; CDR3 protein: CASSLALYNEQFF; CDR3 DNA: TGTGCCAGCAGCTTGGCCCTCTACAATGAGCAGTTCTTC
V gene: TRBV6-6; J gene: TRBJ1-5; clone size: few; D gene: -; CDR3 protein: CASRRREDGNQPQHF; CDR3 DNA: TGTGCCAGCAGACGACGGGAAGACGGCAATCAGCCCCAGCATTTT
V gene: TRBV9; J gene: TRBJ1-1; clone size: -; D gene: -; CDR3 protein: CASSVGPYPGHNTEAFF; CDR3 DNA: TGTGCCAGCAGCGTAGGGCCTTATCCGGGACACAACACTGAAGCTTTCTTT
V gene: TRBV4-2; J gene: TRBJ2-1; clone size: -; D gene: TRBD2; CDR3 protein: CASSQGGSGYNEQFF; CDR3 DNA: TGTGCCAGCAGCCAAGGCGGGAGCGGTTACAATGAGCAGTTCTTC
V gene: TRBV13; J gene: TRBJ2-7; clone size: -; D gene: TRBD1; CDR3 protein: CASSSPTGGAQREQYF; CDR3 DNA: TGTGCCAGCAGCTCACCCACAGGGGGCGCTCAGCGCGAGCAGTACTTC
V gene: TRBV28; J gene: TRBJ2-2; clone size: -; D gene: -; CDR3 protein: CASSPRTGTNTGELFF; CDR3 DNA: TGTGCCAGCAGTCCCCGGACGGGAACGAACACCGGGGAGCTGTTTTTT
V gene: TRBV9; J gene: TRBJ2-2; clone size: -; D gene: TRBD2; CDR3 protein: CASSVSSGSPNTGELFF; CDR3 DNA: TGTGCCAGCAGCGTTTCTAGCGGGAGTCCGAACACCGGGGAGCTGTTTTTT
V gene: TRBV29-1; J gene: TRBJ2-1; clone size: -; D gene: -; CDR3 protein: CSVGGADSYNEQFF; CDR3 DNA: TGCAGCGTTGGGGGGGCGGACTCCTACAATGAGCAGTTCTTC
V gene: TRBV27; J gene: TRBJ1-3; clone size: -; D gene: -; CDR3 protein: CASSSRDIGNTIYF; CDR3 DNA: TGTGCCAGCTCCTCCAGGGACATCGGAAACACCATATATTTT
V gene: TRBV25-1; J gene: TRBJ2-1; clone size: once; D gene: TRBD2; CDR3 protein: CASEGRSGRALSGQFF; CDR3 DNA: TGTGCCAGTGAAGGGCGCAGCGGGAGGGCCCTTAGCGGGCAGTTCTTC
V gene: TRBV28; J gene: TRBJ1-1; clone size: -; D gene: -; CDR3 protein: CASSLPNGQPGAFF; CDR3 DNA: TGTGCCAGCAGTTTACCCAACGGACAGCCTGGAGCTTTCTTT
V gene: TRBV7-9; J gene: TRBJ1-5; clone size: -; D gene: TRBD1; CDR3 protein: CASSPGQGNQPQHF; CDR3 DNA: TGTGCCAGCAGCCCCGGACAGGGGAATCAGCCCCAGCATTTT
V gene: TRBV28; J gene: TRBJ1-1; clone size: -; D gene: TRBD1; CDR3 protein: CASSLRGPLNTEAFF; CDR3 DNA: TGTGCCAGCAGTTTGAGGGGGCCCCTCAACACTGAAGCTTTCTTT
V gene: TRBV7-9; J gene: TRBJ2-2; clone size: -; D gene: -; CDR3 protein: CASSPLTGTGLTGELFF; CDR3 DNA: TGTGCCAGCAGCCCCCTTACAGGGACGGGGTTAACCGGGGAGCTGTTTTTT
V gene: TRBV27; J gene: TRBJ2-1; clone size: -; D gene: TRBD2; CDR3 protein: CASKPSGSGTYNEQFF; CDR3 DNA: TGTGCCAGCAAACCCAGCGGGAGTGGGACCTACAATGAGCAGTTCTTC
V gene: TRBV19; J gene: TRBJ2-1; clone size: -; D gene: TRBD2; CDR3 protein: CASSAFAGGPGGEQFF; CDR3 DNA: TGTGCCAGTAGTGCATTCGCGGGAGGGCCAGGGGGTGAGCAGTTCTTC
V gene: TRBV5-6; J gene: TRBJ2-4; clone size: -; D gene: -; CDR3 protein: CASSLSSRNIQYF; CDR3 DNA: TGTGCCAGCAGCCTCTCCTCGAGAAACATTCAGTACTTC
V gene: TRBV14; J gene: TRBJ1-2; clone size: -; D gene: -; CDR3 protein: CASSQDSYRDNYGYTF; CDR3 DNA: TGTGCCAGCAGCCAAGATTCGTACCGAGATAACTATGGCTACACCTTC
V gene: TRBV2; J gene: TRBJ2-7; clone size: -; D gene: -; CDR3 protein: CASSEAHSYEQYF; CDR3 DNA: TGTGCCAGCAGTGAGGCCCACTCCTACGAGCAGTACTTC
V gene: TRBV28; J gene: TRBJ2-7; clone size: -; D gene: -; CDR3 protein: CASSFIVGKVSGEQYF; CDR3 DNA: TGTGCCAGCAGTTTTATCGTCGGAAAGGTTTCGGGTGAGCAGTACTTC
V gene: TRBV27; J gene: TRBJ2-1; clone size: once; D gene: -; CDR3 protein: CASSLYIGQHNEQFF; CDR3 DNA: TGTGCCAGCAGTTTATACATAGGACAGCACAATGAGCAGTTCTTC
V gene: TRBV10-3; J gene: TRBJ2-2; clone size: -; D gene: -; CDR3 protein: CAISEGGTGELFF; CDR3 DNA: TGTGCCATCAGTGAGGGGGGCACCGGGGAGCTGTTTTTT
V gene: TRBV5-1; J gene: TRBJ2-3; clone size: -; D gene: TRBD1; CDR3 protein: CASSFAGGASTDTQYF; CDR3 DNA: TGCGCCAGCAGCTTCGCAGGGGGCGCGTCCACAGATACGCAGTATTTT
V gene: TRBV29-1; J gene: TRBJ1-4; clone size: -; D gene: -; CDR3 protein: CSVKVREKLFF; CDR3 DNA: TGCAGCGTGAAGGTGCGTGAAAAACTGTTTTTT
V gene: TRBV20-1; J gene: TRBJ2-5; clone size: -; D gene: -; CDR3 protein: CSARDGSTQYF; CDR3 DNA: TGCAGTGCTAGAGATGGGTCGACCCAGTACTTC
V gene: TRBV11-2; J gene: TRBJ2-7; clone size: -; D gene: -; CDR3 protein: CASSFFGTPYEQYF; CDR3 DNA: TGTGCCAGCAGCTTTTTCGGGACTCCCTACGAGCAGTACTTC
V gene: TRBV28; J gene: TRBJ1-5; clone size: -; D gene: TRBD1; CDR3 protein: CASSLETGGYNQPQHF; CDR3 DNA: TGTGCCAGCAGTTTGGAGACAGGGGGCTACAATCAGCCCCAGCATTTT
V gene: TRBV5-6; J gene: TRBJ2-1; clone size: once; D gene: -; CDR3 protein: CASSLELGPEFF; CDR3 DNA: TGTGCCAGCAGCTTGGAACTGGGCCCGGAGTTCTTC
V gene: TRBV12-5; J gene: TRBJ2-3; clone size: -; D gene: -; CDR3 protein: CASGFGRDLTADTQYF; CDR3 DNA: TGTGCTAGTGGTTTTGGAAGGGACCTGACGGCAGATACGCAGTATTTT
V gene: TRBV7-6; J gene: TRBJ2-1; clone size: -; D gene: TRBD2; CDR3 protein: CASSATSGGLYNEQFF; CDR3 DNA: TGTGCCAGCAGCGCGACTAGCGGAGGGCTCTACAATGAGCAGTTCTTC
V gene: TRBV16; J gene: TRBJ2-7; clone size: -; D gene: -; CDR3 protein: CASSQSRQVGQYF; CDR3 DNA: TGTGCCAGCAGCCAATCGAGACAGGTTGGGCAGTACTTC
V gene: TRBV10-1; J gene: TRBJ2-3; clone size: -; D gene: -; CDR3 protein: CASSEFRGADTQYF; CDR3 DNA: TGCGCCAGCAGTGAGTTCAGGGGGGCAGATACGCAGTATTTT
V gene: TRBV28; J gene: TRBJ1-5; clone size: once; D gene: TRBD1; CDR3 protein: CASSRGQGYQPQHF; CDR3 DNA: TGTGCCAGCAGCCGAGGACAGGGTTATCAGCCCCAGCATTTT
V gene: TRBV6-1; J gene: TRBJ2-1; clone size: -; D gene: TRBD2; CDR3 protein: CASSLLAGIYNEQFF; CDR3 DNA: TGTGCCAGCAGCCTACTAGCGGGAATCTACAATGAGCAGTTCTTC
V gene: TRBV14; J gene: TRBJ2-6; clone size: -; D gene: TRBD2; CDR3 protein: CASSQALGGGSSGANVLTF; CDR3 DNA: TGTGCCAGCAGCCAAGCCCTTGGGGGGGGTTCCTCTGGGGCCAACGTCCTGACTTTC
V gene: TRBV9; J gene: TRBJ2-7; clone size: -; D gene: TRBD1; CDR3 protein: CASSGRDSAYEQYF; CDR3 DNA: TGTGCCAGCAGCGGAAGGGACAGTGCCTACGAGCAGTACTTC
V gene: TRBV4-3; J gene: TRBJ2-5; clone size: -; D gene: TRBD2; CDR3 protein: CASSQGSSGGETQYF; CDR3 DNA: TGCGCCAGCAGCCAAGGATCTAGCGGGGGAGAGACCCAGTACTTC
V gene: TRBV28; J gene: TRBJ1-4; clone size: -; D gene: -; CDR3 protein: CAANSAPANEKLFF; CDR3 DNA: TGTGCCGCCAATTCCGCCCCCGCTAATGAAAAACTGTTTTTT
V gene: TRBV4-3; J gene: TRBJ2-5; clone size: -; D gene: -; CDR3 protein: CASSLSNTGIRQETQYF; CDR3 DNA: TGCGCCAGCAGCTTAAGTAACACAGGGATTCGGCAAGAGACCCAGTACTTC
V gene: TRBV5-8; J gene: TRBJ1-3; clone size: -; D gene: -; CDR3 protein: CASSPHRDTIYF; CDR3 DNA: TGTGCCAGCAGCCCCCACAGGGACACCATATATTTT
V gene: TRBV14; J gene: TRBJ2-7; clone size: -; D gene: -; CDR3 protein: CASSQRMGNYYEQYF; CDR3 DNA: TGTGCCAGCAGCCAACGGATGGGGAACTACTACGAGCAGTACTTC
V gene: TRBV4-1; J gene: TRBJ2-7; clone size: -; D gene: -; CDR3 protein: CASSQVFGTSSYEQYF; CDR3 DNA: TGCGCCAGCAGCCAAGTTTTCGGGACGTCTTCCTACGAGCAGTACTTC
V gene: TRBV6-1; J gene: TRBJ2-7; clone size: -; D gene: -; CDR3 protein: CASESSVTYEQYF; CDR3 DNA: TGTGCCAGCGAGTCTAGCGTAACCTACGAGCAGTACTTC
V gene: TRBV7-2; J gene: TRBJ1-2; clone size: -; D gene: -; CDR3 protein: CASSPSTFPIGYTF; CDR3 DNA: TGTGCCAGCAGCCCCTCGACCTTCCCTATCGGCTACACCTTC
V gene: TRBV9; J gene: TRBJ1-5; clone size: -; D gene: -; CDR3 protein: CASSVSGAQGQPQHF; CDR3 DNA: TGTGCCAGCAGCGTATCAGGGGCGCAGGGTCAGCCCCAGCATTTT
V gene: TRBV4-3; J gene: TRBJ2-7; clone size: -; D gene: TRBD2; CDR3 protein: CASSQDTWTRVYEQYF; CDR3 DNA: TGCGCCAGCAGCCAAGATACCTGGACTAGGGTCTACGAGCAGTACTTC
V gene: TRBV15; J gene: TRBJ2-1; clone size: -; D gene: -; CDR3 protein: CATSRERGLGYNEQFF; CDR3 DNA: TGTGCCACCAGCAGAGAGCGGGGGCTAGGTTACAATGAGCAGTTCTTC
V gene: TRBV5-6; J gene: TRBJ2-3; clone size: -; D gene: -; CDR3 protein: CASSLGIVSPTDTQYF; CDR3 DNA: TGTGCCAGCAGCTTGGGGATTGTCTCCCCCACAGATACGCAGTATTTT
V gene: TRBV19; J gene: TRBJ2-7; clone size: -; D gene: -; CDR3 protein: CASSFSWGSYEQYF; CDR3 DNA: TGTGCCAGTAGTTTCTCCTGGGGATCCTACGAGCAGTACTTC
V gene: TRBV9; J gene: TRBJ1-5; clone size: -; D gene: -; CDR3 protein: CASSAEDGSNQPQHF; CDR3 DNA: TGTGCCAGCAGCGCGGAGGACGGTAGCAATCAGCCCCAGCATTTT
V gene: TRBV27; J gene: TRBJ1-1; clone size: -; D gene: -; CDR3 protein: CASRPAADTEAFF; CDR3 DNA: TGTGCCAGCAGACCAGCTGCAGACACTGAAGCTTTCTTT
V gene: TRBV27; J gene: TRBJ2-1; clone size: once; D gene: -; CDR3 protein: CASGDRKGTYNEQFF; CDR3 DNA: TGTGCCAGCGGGGACCGAAAAGGGACCTACAATGAGCAGTTCTTC
V gene: TRBV11-2; J gene: TRBJ2-7; clone size: -; D gene: TRBD2; CDR3 protein: CASSLGLAGVWYEQYF; CDR3 DNA: TGTGCCAGCAGCTTGGGGCTAGCGGGAGTGTGGTACGAGCAGTACTTC
V gene: TRBV7-3; J gene: TRBJ2-7; clone size: -; D gene: TRBD2; CDR3 protein: CASSFNGGDNEQYF; CDR3 DNA: TGTGCCAGCAGCTTCAACGGGGGGGATAACGAGCAGTACTTC